This paragraph reports one T cell receptor beta chain. The sample is drawn from a study of cytomegalovirus exposure and HLA in healthy donors. The CDR3 has 17 residues. Germline V gene lookup returns CDR1 SGHAT and CDR2 FQNNGV. Trimming cost V 3 bases and J 2 bases; bases outside gene matches: 6. The PCR contained 60 Vbeta and 13 Jbeta primers. Sequenced by immunoSEQ multiplex PCR; TCRdb stores in-frame clones only, minus some. The sample carries roughly 190,000 clones, around nine tenths recorded once. This chain links TRBV11-2 with TRBJ2-7; TRBD2 agrees at 14 bases. The receptor was isolated from a woman younger than 30 in good health and CMV-seronegative. The sample was PBMCs. CDR3 region: CASSLGTSGRFPYEQYF. The DNA of the CDR3 is TGTGCCAGCAGCTTGGGGACTAGCGGGAGATTCCCCTACGAGCAGTACTTC.